This entry describes one T cell receptor (beta chain). Per the original methods: Counts of nucleated cells, estimated from reference gene primer amplification, were obtained. The assay was immunoSEQ multiplex PCR, and TCRdb's table has in-frame clones only and misses some. V and J calls and clone size are given by that table; D and trimming were obtained from the DNA. This sample has tens of thousands of clones, with approximately 87% found just once. This record belongs to a study of blood T cell repertoires in COVID-19. The overall study: COVID-19 samples from acute and convalescent phases originated in the United States, Italy and Spain. T cells, B-cell-depleted T cells, or PBMCs supplied cDNA or gDNA.

The germline CDR1 and CDR2 sequences are LGHDT and YNNKEL (reference sequence). The length of the CDR3 is 13 residues. The germline V and J ends were trimmed by 1 base and 7 bases, with 11 bases remaining between them. The chain couples TRBV3-1 (or the pseudogene TRBV3-2) to TRBJ2-7; D gene unclear. This sequence originates from a woman in her sixties or seventies with acute or convalescent COVID-19. Sequencing used peripheral blood. CDR3 bases: TGTGCCAGCAGCCAAGGGCAGCTCGGGGAGCAGTACGTC. Amino acid sequence: CASSQGQLGEQYV.